This T cell receptor (beta chain) was found in a study of blood T cell repertoires in COVID-19. Across the whole study: The United States, Italy and Spain were the sources of the acute and convalescent COVID-19 samples. Nucleic acid was either cDNA or gDNA, and it came from T cells, B-cell-depleted T cells, or PBMCs.

Sequencing used immunoSEQ multiplex PCR; TCRdb keeps in-frame clones, though not all of them. Of approximately 90,000 clones listed, 65% to 85% are singletons. The germline V gene has CDR1 LNHNV and CDR2 YYDKDF (reference sequence). The CDR3 covers 15 residues. V shed 5 bases, J shed 6 bases, and the junction held 8 bases outside the gene matches. V gene TRBV15 combines with J gene TRBJ1-2; 11 bases match TRBD1. This receptor was identified in a man older than 75 with active or convalescent COVID-19. The specimen was peripheral blood. The CDR3 region is CATSPWTGGADGYTF. The CDR3 DNA reads TGTGCCACCAGCCCTTGGACAGGGGGCGCGGATGGCTACACCTTC.